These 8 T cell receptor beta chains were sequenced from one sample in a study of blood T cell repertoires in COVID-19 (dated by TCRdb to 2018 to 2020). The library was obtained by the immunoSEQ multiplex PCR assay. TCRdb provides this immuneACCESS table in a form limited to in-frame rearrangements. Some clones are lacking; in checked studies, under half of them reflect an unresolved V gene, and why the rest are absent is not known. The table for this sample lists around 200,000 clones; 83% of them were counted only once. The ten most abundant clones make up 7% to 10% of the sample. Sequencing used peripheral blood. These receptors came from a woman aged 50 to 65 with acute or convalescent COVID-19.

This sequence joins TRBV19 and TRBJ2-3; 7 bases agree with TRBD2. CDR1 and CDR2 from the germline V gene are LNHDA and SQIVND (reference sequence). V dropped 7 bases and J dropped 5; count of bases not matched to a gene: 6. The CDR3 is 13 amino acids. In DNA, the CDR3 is TGTGCCAGTAAATCGACTAGCTTAGATACGCAGTATTTT. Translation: CASKSTSLDTQYF.

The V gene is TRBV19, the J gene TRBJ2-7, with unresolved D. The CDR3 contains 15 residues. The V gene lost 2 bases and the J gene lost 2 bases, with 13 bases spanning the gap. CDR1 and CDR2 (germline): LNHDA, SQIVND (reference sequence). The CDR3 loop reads CASSIRGYGTYEQYF. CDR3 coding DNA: TGTGCCAGTAGTATAAGAGGCTACGGAACCTACGAGCAGTACTTC. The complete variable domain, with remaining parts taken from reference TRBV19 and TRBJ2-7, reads DGGITQSPKYLFRKEGQNVTLSCEQNLNHDAMYWYRQDPGQGLRLIYYSQIVNDFQKGDIAEGYSVSREKKESFPLTVTSAQKNPTAFYLCASSIRGYGTYEQYFGPGTRLTVT.

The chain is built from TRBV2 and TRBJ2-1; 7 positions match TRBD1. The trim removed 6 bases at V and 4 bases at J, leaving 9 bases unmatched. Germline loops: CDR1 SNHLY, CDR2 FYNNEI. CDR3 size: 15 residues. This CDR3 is CASSPLPGQYNEQFF. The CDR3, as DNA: TGTGCCAGCAGCCCTCTCCCGGGACAGTACAATGAGCAGTTCTTC.

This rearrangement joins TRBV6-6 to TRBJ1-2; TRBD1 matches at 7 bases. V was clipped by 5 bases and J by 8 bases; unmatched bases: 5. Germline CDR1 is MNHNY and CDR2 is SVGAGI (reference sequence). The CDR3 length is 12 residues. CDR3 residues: CASSIQGEGYTF. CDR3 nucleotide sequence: TGTGCCAGCAGTATTCAGGGGGAAGGCTACACCTTC.

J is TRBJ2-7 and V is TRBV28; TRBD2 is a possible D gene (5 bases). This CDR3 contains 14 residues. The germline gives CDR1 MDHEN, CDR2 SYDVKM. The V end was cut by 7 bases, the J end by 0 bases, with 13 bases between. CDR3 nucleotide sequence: TGTGCCAGCATGGAGACGGGAAACTCCTACGAGCAGTACTTC. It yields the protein CASMETGNSYEQYF.

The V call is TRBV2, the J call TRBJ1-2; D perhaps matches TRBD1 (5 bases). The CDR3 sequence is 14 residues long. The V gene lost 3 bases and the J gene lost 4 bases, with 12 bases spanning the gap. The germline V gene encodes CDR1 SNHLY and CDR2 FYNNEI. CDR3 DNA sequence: TGTGCCAGCAGTGACCCCGGGACTACCTATGGCTACACCTTC. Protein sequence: CASSDPGTTYGYTF. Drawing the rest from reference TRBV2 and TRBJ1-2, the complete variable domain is EPEVTQTPSHQVTQMGQEVILRCVPISNHLYFYWYRQILGQKVEFLVSFYNNEISEKSEIFDDQFSVERPDGSNFTLKIRSTKLEDSAMYFCASSDPGTTYGYTFGSGTRLTVV.

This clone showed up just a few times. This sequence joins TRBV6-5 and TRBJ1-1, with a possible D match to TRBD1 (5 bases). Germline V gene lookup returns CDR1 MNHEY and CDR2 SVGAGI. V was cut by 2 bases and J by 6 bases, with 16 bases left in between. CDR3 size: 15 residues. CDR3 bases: TGTGCCAGCAGTTACAGGGGCCGCTCATTCTCTGAAGCTTTCTTT. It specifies CASSYRGRSFSEAFF.

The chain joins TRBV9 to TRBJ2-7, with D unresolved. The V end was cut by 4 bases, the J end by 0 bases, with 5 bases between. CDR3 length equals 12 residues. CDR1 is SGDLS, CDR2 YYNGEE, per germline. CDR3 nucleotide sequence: TGTGCCAGCAGCCTCAGCTCCTACGAGCAGTACTTC. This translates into CASSLSSYEQYF. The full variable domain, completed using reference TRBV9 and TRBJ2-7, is DSGVTQTPKHLITATGQRVTLRCSPRSGDLSVYWYQQSLDQGLQFLIQYYNGEERAKGNILERFSAQQFPDLHSELNLSSLELGDSALYFCASSLSSYEQYFGPGTRLTVT.